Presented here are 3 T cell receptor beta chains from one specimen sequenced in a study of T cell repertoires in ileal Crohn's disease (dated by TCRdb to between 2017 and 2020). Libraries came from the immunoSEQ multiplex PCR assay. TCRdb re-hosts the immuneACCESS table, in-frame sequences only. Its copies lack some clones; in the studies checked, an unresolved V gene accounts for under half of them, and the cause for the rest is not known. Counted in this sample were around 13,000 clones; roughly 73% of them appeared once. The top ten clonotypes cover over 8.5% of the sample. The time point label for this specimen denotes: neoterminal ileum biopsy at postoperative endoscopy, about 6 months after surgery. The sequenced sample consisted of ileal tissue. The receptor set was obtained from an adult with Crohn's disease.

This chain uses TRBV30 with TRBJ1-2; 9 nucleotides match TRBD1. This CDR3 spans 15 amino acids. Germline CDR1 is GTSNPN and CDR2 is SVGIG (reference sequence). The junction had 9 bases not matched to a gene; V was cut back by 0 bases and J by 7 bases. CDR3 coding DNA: TGTGCCTGGAGTGTACAGGGGGCTTTTATCGGTGGCTACACCTTC. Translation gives CAWSVQGAFIGGYTF.

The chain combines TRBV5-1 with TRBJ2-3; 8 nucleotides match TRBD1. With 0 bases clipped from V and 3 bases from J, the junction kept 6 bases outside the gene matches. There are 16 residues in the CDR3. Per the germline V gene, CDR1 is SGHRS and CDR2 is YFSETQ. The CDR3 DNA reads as TGCGCCAGCAGCTTGGGGCCGGGACAGGAAACAGATACGCAGTATTTT. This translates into CASSLGPGQETDTQYF. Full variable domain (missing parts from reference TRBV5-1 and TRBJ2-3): KAGVTQTPRYLIKTRGQQVTLSCSPISGHRSVSWYQQTPGQGLQFLFEYFSETQRNKGNFPGRFSGRQFSNSRSEMNVSTLELGDSALYLCASSLGPGQETDTQYFGPGTRLTVL.

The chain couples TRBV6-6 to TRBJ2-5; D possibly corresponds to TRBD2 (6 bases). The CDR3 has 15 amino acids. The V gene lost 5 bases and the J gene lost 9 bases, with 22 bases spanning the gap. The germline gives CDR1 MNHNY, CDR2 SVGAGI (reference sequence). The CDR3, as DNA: TGTGCCAGCAGTCCCTCGGACTATTGGTCCGGGGCCCAGTACTTC. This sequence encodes CASSPSDYWSGAQYF.